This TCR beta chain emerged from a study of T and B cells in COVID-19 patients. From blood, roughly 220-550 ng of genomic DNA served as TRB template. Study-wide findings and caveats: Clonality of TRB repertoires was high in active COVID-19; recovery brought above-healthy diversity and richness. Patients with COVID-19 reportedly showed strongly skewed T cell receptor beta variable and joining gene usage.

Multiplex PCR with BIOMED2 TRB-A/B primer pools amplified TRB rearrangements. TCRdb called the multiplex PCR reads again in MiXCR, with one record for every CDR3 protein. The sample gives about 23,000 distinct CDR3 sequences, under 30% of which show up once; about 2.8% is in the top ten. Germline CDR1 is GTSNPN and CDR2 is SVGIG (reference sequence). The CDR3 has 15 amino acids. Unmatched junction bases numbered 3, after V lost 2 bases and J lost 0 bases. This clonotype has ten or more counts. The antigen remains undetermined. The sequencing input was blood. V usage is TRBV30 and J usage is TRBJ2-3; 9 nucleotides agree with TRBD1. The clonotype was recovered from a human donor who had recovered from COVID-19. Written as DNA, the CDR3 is TGTGCCTGGAGTCCCGGGACAGGGAGCACAGATACGCAGTATTTT. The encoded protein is CAWSPGTGSTDTQYF.